This T cell receptor beta chain was identified during a study of graft-versus-host responses after intestinal transplantation. Study conclusions and caveats: The marrow of recipients harbored GvH clones, and ileum or blood showed some of them first.

The count of this clone is one. The target antigen is unknown. Trimming shortened V by 2 bases and J by 1 base, and 18 bases separated the two germline ends. CDR1 is SNHLY, CDR2 FYNNEI, per germline. CDR3 size: 17 residues. Produced via immunoSEQ multiplex PCR; TCRdb's table is partial and in-frame only. The sample records roughly 73,000 clones, roughly 91% being singletons. The chain links TRBV2 to TRBJ2-7; the D is unclear. The origin of this receptor is a human donor who was the organ donor for an intestinal transplant. Source: unstimulated CD8+ T cells sorted from spleen or lymph node cells, taken before transplant. For the CDR3, the DNA is TGTGCCAGCAGTGAAACCACGCGGCGTCTAACTTCCTACGAGCAGTACTTC. Translation: CASSETTRRLTSYEQYF.